These 23 T cell receptor beta chains originate from one sample sequenced in a study of blood T cells in healthy people across ages (dated by TCRdb to the mid-2010s). The library relied on 5' RACE. For sequencing, an Illumina HiSeq 2500 was employed. A second PCR of about 7 to 12 cycles was performed with a sample-barcoded 5' primer and a J-beta primer mix. Using fastp at Q25 and MiXCR, TCRdb reprocessed the public reads and kept productive beta chains. Here each entry gathers all rows of one CDR3 protein and keeps the most common genes and DNA. This sample holds about 720,000 distinct CDR3 sequences; approximately 22% were observed only once. The ten top clones hold about 22% of the sample. Sample: blood. These receptors were obtained from a man in his 70s in good health.

This clonotype showed up just a few times. The chain carries TRBV14 and TRBJ2-1; D not resolved. The CDR3 runs to 17 residues. CDR1 is SGHDN, CDR2 FVKESK, per germline. V lost 2 bases, J lost 0 bases, and 14 bases lay in between. The CDR3 DNA reads as TGTGCCAGCAGCCAAAGTCCTTGGGCAAGCTCCTACAATGAGCAGTTCTTC. Translating it yields CASSQSPWASSYNEQFF.

This clonotype was observed at least ten times. The chain has TRBV7-2 and TRBJ1-4; no clear D. The CDR3 loop spans 14 amino acids. V was clipped by 4 bases and J by 4 bases, with 10 bases between them. The germline V gene encodes CDR1 SGHTA and CDR2 FQGNSA. The CDR3 DNA reads as TGTGCCAGCAGCTCCGATCGTGGTAATGAAAAACTGTTTTTT. Amino acid sequence: CASSSDRGNEKLFF. The full variable domain, with the rest looked up from reference TRBV7-2 and TRBJ1-4, is GAGVSQSPSNKVTEKGKDVELRCDPISGHTALYWYRQSLGQGLEFLIYFQGNSAPDKSGLPSDRFSAERTGGSVSTLTIQRTQQEDSAVYLCASSSDRGNEKLFFGSGTQLSVL.

V is TRBV6-1 and J is TRBJ1-2; 8 bases agree with TRBD1. This CDR3 has 16 amino acids. Germline-derived CDR1 and CDR2 are MNHNS and SASEGT. After removal of 5 bases from V and 4 bases from J, the junction contained 12 bases not matched to a gene. The chain's CDR3 is CASSTARTGIAYGYTF. Here the CDR3 DNA reads TGTGCCAGCAGTACAGCTCGGACAGGGATTGCCTATGGCTACACCTTC.

Ten or more counts support this clonotype. The chain employs TRBV7-2 and TRBJ1-3; D remains ambiguous. This CDR3 has 13 amino acids. With 3 bases removed from V and 4 bases from J, the gap between germline ends came to 7 bases. Germline lookup yields CDR1 SGHTA and CDR2 FQGNSA. The CDR3 DNA reads as TGTGCCAGCAGCTTGGGATCCGGAAACACCATATATTTT. Protein: CASSLGSGNTIYF.

The table lists this clonotype with a count of one. The J gene is TRBJ1-1, the V gene TRBV19; unclear D gene. From germline, CDR1 is LNHDA and CDR2 SQIVND (reference sequence). This CDR3 is built from 9 residues. The CDR3 here is CAVGTEAFF. DNA of the CDR3: TGTGCGGTGGGAACTGAAGCTTTCTTT.

CDR3 residues: CSARVGGTGGTGELFF. In DNA, the CDR3 is TGCAGTGCTAGAGTAGGCGGGACAGGGGGCACCGGGGAGCTGTTTTTT. The chain couples TRBV20-1 to TRBJ2-2; 11 positions agree with TRBD1. The CDR3 has 16 residues. With 1 base clipped from V and 4 bases from J, the junction kept 5 bases outside the gene matches. Germline CDR1 reads DFQATT; CDR2 reads SNEGSKA (reference sequence).

Details on this clonotype: One end of the junction fails to match germline, which may point to a read error. The V and J genes are TRBV9 and TRBJ2-2; 9 nucleotides agree with TRBD2. This CDR3 is 16 amino acids long. Germline V lookup: CDR1 SGDLS, CDR2 YYNGEE. The CDR3 is CAISVVGSGSAGELFF. In DNA form, the CDR3 reads TGTGCCATCAGCGTAGTTGGTAGCGGGAGCGCCGGGGAGCTGTTTTTT.

This clonotype showed up many times. V is TRBV9 and J is TRBJ2-1, with 7 bases fitting TRBD2. This CDR3 comprises 16 residues. CDR1 and CDR2 from the germline V gene are SGDLS and YYNGEE. V lost 3 bases, J lost 0 bases, and 6 bases stayed unmatched. The CDR3 nucleotides read TGTGCCAGCAGCGGGGGGAGGGCGAGCTCCTACAATGAGCAGTTCTTC. It is translated as CASSGGRASSYNEQFF.

The rearrangement links TRBV5-4 to TRBJ2-1; 15 nucleotides align to TRBD2. Germline V gene lookup returns CDR1 SGHNT and CDR2 YYREEE (reference sequence). With V trimmed by 4 bases and J by 8 bases, 10 bases remained unmatched. There are 17 residues in the CDR3. CDR3 loop: CASSLGLAGGPGDEQFF. In DNA form, the CDR3 reads TGTGCCAGCAGCCTAGGACTAGCGGGAGGGCCAGGGGATGAGCAGTTCTTC.

In its sample, this clonotype was seen a few times. The rearrangement links TRBV20-1 to TRBJ2-7; TRBD2 matches at 10 bases. V trimming: 3 bases; J trimming: 3 bases; junction bases outside the gene matches: 5. The CDR3 spans 14 residues. Germline V gene data show CDR1 as DFQATT and CDR2 as SNEGSKA (reference sequence). Here the CDR3 DNA reads TGCAGTGCTAGTTCTAGCGGGGGATACTACGAGCAGTACTTC. Its translation: CSASSSGGYYEQYF.

This clonotype has a handful of counts. This chain connects TRBV6-2 or TRBV6-3 to TRBJ2-1; D possibly uses TRBD1 or TRBD2 (5 bases each). Looked up from germline, CDR1 is MNHEY and CDR2 is SVGEGT. The CDR3 totals 18 residues. The germline V and J ends were trimmed by 3 bases and 5 bases, with 23 bases remaining between them. This CDR3 reads CASSYMGMRDQRDNEQFF. The CDR3 DNA reads as TGTGCCAGCAGTTATATGGGGATGAGGGACCAAAGAGACAATGAGCAGTTCTTC.

V gene TRBV14 combines with J gene TRBJ2-4; the D gene is possibly TRBD2 (6 bases). From germline, CDR1 is SGHDN and CDR2 FVKESK. Trimming stripped 4 bases from V and 6 bases from J, with 16 bases between. The CDR3 sequence is 15 residues long. This CDR3 is CASSLGGVSGNIQYF. CDR3 bases: TGTGCCAGCAGCCTCGGCGGGGTTTCGGGAAACATTCAGTACTTC.

This clonotype was picked up a small number of times. The chain has TRBV9 and TRBJ1-2, with D maybe TRBD1 (5 bases). Germline lookup yields CDR1 SGDLS and CDR2 YYNGEE. Trimming pared 2 bases from V and 5 bases from J, leaving 10 bases between. The CDR3 contains 13 residues. The CDR3 loop is CASSVTTAYGYTF. The CDR3 DNA reads TGTGCCAGCAGCGTCACGACAGCTTATGGCTACACCTTC.

This clonotype was counted many times. The rearrangement uses TRBV6-6 and TRBJ1-5; 10 bases match TRBD1. V trimming: 7 bases; J trimming: 9 bases; junction bases outside the gene matches: 9. The CDR3 totals 14 residues. Germline lookup yields CDR1 MNHNY and CDR2 SVGAGI (reference sequence). CDR3 nucleotides: TGTGCCAGCATCGCGGGACAGGGGTTACGGCCCCAGCATTTT. Residues: CASIAGQGLRPQHF.

This rearrangement joins TRBV29-1 to TRBJ1-2; D remains ambiguous. The germline V gene has CDR1 SQVTM and CDR2 ANQGSEA. The CDR3 covers 15 residues. Between the trimmed V and J ends, which lost 0 bases and 0 bases, there was a span of 11 bases. DNA of the CDR3: TGCAGCGTTGAAGATGGGGAGTTAGCTAACTATGGCTACACCTTC. The encoded protein is CSVEDGELANYGYTF.

This sequence joins TRBV6-6 and TRBJ2-1; D assignment may be TRBD1 or TRBD2 (5 bases each). The DNA end is a closer match to TRBJ2-7, so the J assignment may be wrong. The germline V gene has CDR1 MNHNY and CDR2 SVGAGI (reference sequence). The CDR3 runs to 14 residues. The CDR3: CASSTQGSGYEQYV. The CDR3, as DNA: TGTGCCAGCAGTACGCAGGGTTCGGGATACGAGCAGTACGTC.

The V gene is TRBV2, the J gene TRBJ2-5; a weak D match, TRBD1 (5 bases). TRBJ2-1 matches the DNA end more closely, so the J call is doubtful. Germline V gives CDR1 SNHLY, CDR2 FYNNEI. The CDR3 runs 13 residues. The CDR3 nucleotides read TGTGCCAGCAGTGGGGGCAGCACCAATGAGCAGTTCTTC. The encoded protein is CASSGGSTNEQFF.

The chain links TRBV7-8 to TRBJ2-2, with D possibly being TRBD2 (5 bases). The V end lost 0 bases, the J end lost 6 bases, and 11 bases lay between the germline ends. Germline lookup yields CDR1 SGHVS and CDR2 FQNEAQ. The CDR3 covers 15 residues. Here the CDR3 DNA reads TGTGCCAGCAGCTTAGCCTGGGAGATCTCCGGGGAGCTGTTTTTT. It encodes CASSLAWEISGELFF.

V gene TRBV2 combines with J gene TRBJ2-3; perhaps TRBD1 as D (6 bases). The CDR3 consists of 14 residues. Deletions cut 6 bases from V and 3 bases from J, with 13 bases between. CDR1 SNHLY and CDR2 FYNNEI come from the germline V gene. The CDR3, as DNA: TGTGCCAGCAGCTACGAACAGGGAACAGATACGCAGTATTTT. Protein product: CASSYEQGTDTQYF.

This clonotype was seen more than once but under ten times. The V gene is TRBV19, the J gene TRBJ1-1, with D uncertain. Between the trimmed V and J ends, which lost 3 bases and 5 bases, there was a span of 13 bases. The CDR3 covers 14 residues. The germline CDR1 and CDR2 sequences are LNHDA and SQIVND (reference sequence). The CDR3 DNA reads TGTGCCAGTAGTATTCAGTTGTGGGTAACTGAAGCTTTCTTT. This encodes CASSIQLWVTEAFF.

This clonotype was counted a few times. V and J are TRBV6-2 or TRBV6-3 and TRBJ1-2; 7 nucleotides agree with TRBD1. Germline V gene lookup returns CDR1 MNHEY and CDR2 SVGEGT. After removal of 5 bases from V and 8 bases from J, the junction contained 5 bases not matched to a gene. The CDR3 is 12 residues long. The CDR3 region is CASSKTGFGYTF. The DNA for the CDR3 is TGTGCCAGCAGTAAGACAGGGTTCGGCTACACCTTC.

This clonotype was seen ten or more times. The chain recombines TRBV20-1 with TRBJ2-7; D might be TRBD1 (5 bases). Per the germline V gene, CDR1 is DFQATT and CDR2 is SNEGSKA (reference sequence). This CDR3 region has 14 residues. Trimming left V 4 bases short and J 0 bases short, with 13 bases between. The CDR3 DNA is TGCAGTGCTACTTCCAGGGAAAGCTCCTACGAGCAGTACGTC. This codes for CSATSRESSYEQYV.

The gene calls are TRBV11-3 and TRBJ1-2, with D tentatively TRBD1 (6 bases). From germline, CDR1 is SGHNT and CDR2 YENEEA. This CDR3 contains 15 residues. V gave up 5 bases and J gave up 3 bases, with 16 bases separating them. The CDR3 here is CASSQTTRGDYGYTF. The CDR3 coding sequence is TGTGCCAGCAGCCAGACAACGAGGGGGGACTATGGCTACACCTTC.